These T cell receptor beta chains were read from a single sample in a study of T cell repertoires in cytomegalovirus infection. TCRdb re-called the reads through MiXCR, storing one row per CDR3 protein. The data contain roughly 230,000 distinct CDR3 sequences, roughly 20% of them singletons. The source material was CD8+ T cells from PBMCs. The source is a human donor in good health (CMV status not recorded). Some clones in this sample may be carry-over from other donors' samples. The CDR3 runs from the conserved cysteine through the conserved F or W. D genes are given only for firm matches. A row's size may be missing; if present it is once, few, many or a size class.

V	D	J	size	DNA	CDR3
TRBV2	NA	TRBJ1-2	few	TGTGCCAGCACTCTAGGCCGGCAGGAACCTAACTATGGCTACACCTTC	CASTLGRQEPNYGYTF
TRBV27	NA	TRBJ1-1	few	TGTGCCAGCCAATCTCGGATTGGCACTGAAGCTTTCTTT	CASQSRIGTEAFF
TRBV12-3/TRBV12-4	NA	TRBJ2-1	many	TGTGCCAGCAGTTTGAACAGTTACAATGAGCAGTTCTTC	CASSLNSYNEQFF
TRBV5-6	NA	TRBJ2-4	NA	TGTGCCAGCAGCCCGACAGGATCCGCGATTCAGTACTTC	CASSPTGSAIQYF
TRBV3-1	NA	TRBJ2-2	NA	TGTGCCAGCAGCACCCCTATCCGTACGAACACCGGGGAGCTGTTTTTT	CASSTPIRTNTGELFF
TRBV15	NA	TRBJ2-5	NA	TGTGCCACCAGCGTGGCAGGGGACATCCAAGAGACCCAGTACTTC	CATSVAGDIQETQYF
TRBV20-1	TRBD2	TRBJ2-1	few	TGCAGTGCTCTTGGGACTAGCGGGGGGGGTTTCTCCTACAATGAGCAGTTCTTC	CSALGTSGGGFSYNEQFF
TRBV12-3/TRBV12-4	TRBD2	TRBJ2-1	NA	TGTGCCAGCAGTTTGGGGCTAGCGGGGGGGCCTGGCCTCTTC	CASSLGLAGGPGLF
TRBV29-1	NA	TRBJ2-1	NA	TGCAGCGTGGGTTTAAATGAGCAGTTCTTC	CSVGLNEQFF
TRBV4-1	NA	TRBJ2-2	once	TGCGCCAGCAGCCAAGTCCGGGACCCTCGGTTCACCGGGGAGCTGTTTTTT	CASSQVRDPRFTGELFF
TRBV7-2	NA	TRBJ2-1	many	TGTGCCAGCAGCTTAGCAACAGGCTCCTACAATGAGCAGTTCTTC	CASSLATGSYNEQFF
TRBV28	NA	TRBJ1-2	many	TGTGCCAGCAGTTTTGATGAGGGGCGCACCTTC	CASSFDEGRTF
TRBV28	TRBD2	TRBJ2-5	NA	TGTGCCAGCACCGGGACTAGGGGGGGAGGAGAGACCCAGTACTTC	CASTGTRGGGETQYF
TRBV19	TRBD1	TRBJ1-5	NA	TGTGCCAGCGGACAGGCGGCCCTTTTTAGCAATCAGCCCCAGCATTTT	CASGQAALFSNQPQHF